This T cell receptor (beta chain) was recovered during a study of OX40 agonist ivuxolimab in advanced cancers. Study at large: People who had prior anti-PD-1, anti-PD-L1 or anti-CTLA-4 therapy could take part, and 35% to 50% had some.

J gave up 2 bases and V 6 bases, and 9 bases lay outside the gene matches. Per the germline V gene, CDR1 is MNHEY and CDR2 is SMNVEV (reference sequence). This CDR3 spans 16 amino acids. A remark on this clone: The antigen remains undetermined.

Sequencing was performed with immunoSEQ multiplex PCR; in TCRdb, only in-frame clones are kept and a portion is missing. In the table there are about 69,000 clones, 80% to 90% of which are singletons. Findings and limits, study-wide: At 0.1 to 3.0 mg/kg, CD4+ and CD8+ blood T cells expanded clonally by week 6.

The specimen was CD4+ or CD8+ T cells sorted from blood, collected in a trial of the OX40 agonist ivuxolimab. The TCR sequence derives from an adult with an advanced solid tumor such as melanoma, head and neck, liver or kidney cancer. V is TRBV27 and J is TRBJ2-7; 11 nucleotides match TRBD2. DNA of the CDR3: TGTGCCAGCAGCCCCACCTCACTAGCGGGGGCCTACGAGCAGTACTTC. Its protein product is CASSPTSLAGAYEQYF.